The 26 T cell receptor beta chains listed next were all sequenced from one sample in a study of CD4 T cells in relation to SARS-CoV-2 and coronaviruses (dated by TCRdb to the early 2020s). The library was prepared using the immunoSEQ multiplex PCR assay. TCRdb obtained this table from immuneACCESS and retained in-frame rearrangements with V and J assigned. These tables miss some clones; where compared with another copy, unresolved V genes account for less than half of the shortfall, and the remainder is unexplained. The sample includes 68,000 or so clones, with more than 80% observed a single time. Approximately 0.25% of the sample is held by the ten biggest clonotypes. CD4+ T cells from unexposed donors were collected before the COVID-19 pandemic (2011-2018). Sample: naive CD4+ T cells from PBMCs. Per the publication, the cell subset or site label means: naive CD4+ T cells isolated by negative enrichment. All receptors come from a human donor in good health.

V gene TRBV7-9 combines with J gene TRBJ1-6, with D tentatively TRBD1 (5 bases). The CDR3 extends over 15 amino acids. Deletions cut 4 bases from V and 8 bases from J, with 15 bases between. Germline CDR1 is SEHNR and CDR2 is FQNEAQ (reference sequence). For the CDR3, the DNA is TGTGCCAGCAGCTCCAGAGACAGCTGGGATTCACCCCTCCACTTT. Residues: CASSSRDSWDSPLHF.

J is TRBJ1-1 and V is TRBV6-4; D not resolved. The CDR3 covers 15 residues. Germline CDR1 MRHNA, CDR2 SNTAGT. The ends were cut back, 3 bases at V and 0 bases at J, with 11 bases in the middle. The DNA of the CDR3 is TGTGCCAGCAGTGAATTCCCGAGTATGAACACTGAAGCTTTCTTT. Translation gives CASSEFPSMNTEAFF.

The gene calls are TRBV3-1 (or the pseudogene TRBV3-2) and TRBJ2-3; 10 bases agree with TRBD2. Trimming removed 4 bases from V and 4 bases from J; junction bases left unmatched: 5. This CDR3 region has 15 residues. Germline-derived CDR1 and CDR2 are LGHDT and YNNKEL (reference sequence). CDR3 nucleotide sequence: TGTGCCAGCAGCCCGCCGGGACTAGCGTCAGATACGCAGTATTTT. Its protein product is CASSPPGLASDTQYF.

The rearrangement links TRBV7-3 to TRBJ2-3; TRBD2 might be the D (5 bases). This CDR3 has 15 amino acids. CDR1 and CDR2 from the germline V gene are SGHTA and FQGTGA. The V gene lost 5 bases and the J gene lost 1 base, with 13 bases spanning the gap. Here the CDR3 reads CASSTGSGGTDTQYF. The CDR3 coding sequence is TGTGCCAGCAGCACGGGTTCCGGGGGCACAGATACGCAGTATTTT.

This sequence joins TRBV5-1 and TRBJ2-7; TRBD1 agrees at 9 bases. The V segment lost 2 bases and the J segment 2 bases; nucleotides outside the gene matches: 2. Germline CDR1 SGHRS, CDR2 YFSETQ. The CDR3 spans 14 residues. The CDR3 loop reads CASSLHRGPYEQYF. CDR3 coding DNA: TGCGCCAGCAGCTTACACAGGGGGCCCTACGAGCAGTACTTC.

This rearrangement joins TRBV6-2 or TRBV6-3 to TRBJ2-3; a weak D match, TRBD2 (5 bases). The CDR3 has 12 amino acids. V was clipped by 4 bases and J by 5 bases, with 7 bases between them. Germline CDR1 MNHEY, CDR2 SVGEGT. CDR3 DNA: TGTGCCAGCAGTTTTGAGGGAGATACGCAGTATTTT. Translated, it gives CASSFEGDTQYF.

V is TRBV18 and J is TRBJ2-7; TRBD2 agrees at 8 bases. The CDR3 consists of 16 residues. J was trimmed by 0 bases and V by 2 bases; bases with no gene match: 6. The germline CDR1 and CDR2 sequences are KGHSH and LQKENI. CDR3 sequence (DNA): TGTGCCAGCTCACCAGGACTAGCCGTAGTCTCCTACGAGCAGTACTTC. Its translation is CASSPGLAVVSYEQYF.

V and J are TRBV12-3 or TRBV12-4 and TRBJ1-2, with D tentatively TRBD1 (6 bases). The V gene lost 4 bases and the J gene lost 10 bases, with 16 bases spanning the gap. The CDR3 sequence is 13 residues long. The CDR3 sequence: CASSSLQGQPYTF. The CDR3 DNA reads TGTGCCAGCAGTTCGTTACAAGGACAGCCCTACACCTTC.

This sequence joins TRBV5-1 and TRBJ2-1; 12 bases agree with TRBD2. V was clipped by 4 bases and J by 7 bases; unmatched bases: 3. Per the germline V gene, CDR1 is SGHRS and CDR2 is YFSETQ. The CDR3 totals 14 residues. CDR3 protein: CASSRGTSGNEQFF. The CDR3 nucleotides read TGCGCCAGCAGCCGAGGGACTAGCGGGAATGAGCAGTTCTTC.

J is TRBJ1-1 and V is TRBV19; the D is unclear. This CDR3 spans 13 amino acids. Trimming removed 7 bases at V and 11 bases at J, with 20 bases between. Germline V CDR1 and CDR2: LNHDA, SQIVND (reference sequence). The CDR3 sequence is CASTAGLRSRAFF. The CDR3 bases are TGTGCCAGTACCGCGGGATTGAGGTCGAGGGCTTTCTTT. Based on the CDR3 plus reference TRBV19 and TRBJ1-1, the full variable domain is DGGITQSPKYLFRKEGQNVTLSCEQNLNHDAMYWYRQDPGQGLRLIYYSQIVNDFQKGDIAEGYSVSREKKESFPLTVTSAQKNPTAFYLCASTAGLRSRAFFGQGTRLTVV.

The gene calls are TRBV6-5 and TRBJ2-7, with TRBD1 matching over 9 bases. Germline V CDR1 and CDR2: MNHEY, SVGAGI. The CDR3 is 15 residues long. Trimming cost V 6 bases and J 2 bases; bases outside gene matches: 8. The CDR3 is CASRDTGGSPYEQYF. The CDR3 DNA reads TGTGCCAGCAGAGACACAGGGGGCTCACCCTACGAGCAGTACTTC.

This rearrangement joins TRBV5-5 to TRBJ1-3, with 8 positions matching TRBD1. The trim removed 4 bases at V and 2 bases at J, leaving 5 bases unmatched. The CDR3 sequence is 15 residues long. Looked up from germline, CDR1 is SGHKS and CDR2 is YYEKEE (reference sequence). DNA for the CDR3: TGTGCCAGCAGCACATCCAGGGGGCCTGGAAACACCATATATTTT. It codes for CASSTSRGPGNTIYF.

The CDR3 sequence is CASSLMSTEAFF. The CDR3 DNA reads TGTGCCAGCAGCTTGATGAGCACTGAAGCTTTCTTT. This rearrangement joins TRBV5-5 to TRBJ1-1; the D is unclear. The germline V gene encodes CDR1 SGHKS and CDR2 YYEKEE (reference sequence). The V and J ends lost 1 base and 4 bases respectively, with 5 bases between them. This CDR3 spans 12 amino acids.

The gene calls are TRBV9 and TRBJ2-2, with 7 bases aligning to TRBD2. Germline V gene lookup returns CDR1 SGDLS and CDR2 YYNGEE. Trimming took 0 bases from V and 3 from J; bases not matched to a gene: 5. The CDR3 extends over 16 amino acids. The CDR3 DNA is TGTGCCAGCAGCGTAGACCCGGGAGGTTACACCGGGGAGCTGTTTTTT. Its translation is CASSVDPGGYTGELFF.

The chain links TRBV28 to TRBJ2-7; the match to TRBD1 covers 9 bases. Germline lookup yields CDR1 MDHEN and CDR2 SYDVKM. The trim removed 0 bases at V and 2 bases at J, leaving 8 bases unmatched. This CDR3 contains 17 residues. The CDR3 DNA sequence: TGTGCCAGCAGTTTATGGAAGGGGACAGGGCAAGCCTACGAGCAGTACTTC. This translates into CASSLWKGTGQAYEQYF.

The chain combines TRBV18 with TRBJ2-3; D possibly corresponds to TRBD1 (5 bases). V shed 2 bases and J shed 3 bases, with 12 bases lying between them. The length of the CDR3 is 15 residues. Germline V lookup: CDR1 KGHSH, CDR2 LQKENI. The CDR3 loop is CASSPSTVPTDTQYF. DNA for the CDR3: TGTGCCAGCTCACCATCGACAGTTCCTACAGATACGCAGTATTTT.

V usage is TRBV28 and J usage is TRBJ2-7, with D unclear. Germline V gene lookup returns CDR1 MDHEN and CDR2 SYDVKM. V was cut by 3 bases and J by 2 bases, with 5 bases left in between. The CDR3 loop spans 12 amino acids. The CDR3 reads CASSLRPYEQYF. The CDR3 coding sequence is TGTGCCAGCAGTTTGCGACCCTACGAGCAGTACTTC. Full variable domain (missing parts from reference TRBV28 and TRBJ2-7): DVKVTQSSRYLVKRTGEKVFLECVQDMDHENMFWYRQDPGLGLRLIYFSYDVKMKEKGDIPEGYSVSREKKERFSLILESASTNQTSMYLCASSLRPYEQYFGPGTRLTVT.

CDR3 sequence (DNA): TGTGCCAGCAGCTCCCGACGCACAGATACGCAGTATTTT. It translates to CASSSRRTDTQYF. This sequence joins TRBV5-6 and TRBJ2-3; no clear D gene. V was shortened by 3 bases and J by 1 base, with 6 bases between the two germline ends. Looked up from germline, CDR1 is SGHDT and CDR2 is YYEEEE. The CDR3 consists of 13 residues.

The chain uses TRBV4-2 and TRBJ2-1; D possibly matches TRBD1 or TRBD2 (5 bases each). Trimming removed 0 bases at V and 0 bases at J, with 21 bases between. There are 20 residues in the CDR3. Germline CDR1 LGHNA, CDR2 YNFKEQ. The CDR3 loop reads CASSQDLRERSHSSYNEQFF. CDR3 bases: TGTGCCAGCAGCCAAGATCTCAGGGAGCGGTCTCATAGCTCCTACAATGAGCAGTTCTTC.

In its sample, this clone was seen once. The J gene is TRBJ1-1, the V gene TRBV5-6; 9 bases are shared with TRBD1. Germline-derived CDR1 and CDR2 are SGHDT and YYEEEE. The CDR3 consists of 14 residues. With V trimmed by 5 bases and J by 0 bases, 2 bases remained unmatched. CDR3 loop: CASRRDRVNTEAFF. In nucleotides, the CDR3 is TGTGCCAGCAGACGGGACAGGGTGAACACTGAAGCTTTCTTT. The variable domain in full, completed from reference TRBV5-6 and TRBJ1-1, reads DAGVTQSPTHLIKTRGQQVTLRCSPKSGHDTVSWYQQALGQGPQFIFQYYEEEERQRGNFPDRFSGHQFPNYSSELNVNALLLGDSALYLCASRRDRVNTEAFFGQGTRLTVV.

As DNA, the CDR3 is TGTGCCAGCGGCCCGGGAGGGAGGACCGGGGAGCTGTTTTTT. Translating it yields CASGPGGRTGELFF. V usage is TRBV18 and J usage is TRBJ2-2; the match to TRBD2 covers 8 bases. The junction had 7 bases not matched to a gene; V was cut back by 8 bases and J by 5 bases. Germline-derived CDR1 and CDR2 are KGHSH and LQKENI. The CDR3 sequence is 14 residues long.

The CDR3 DNA is TGTGCCAGCAGCTTCGATGGGCAGGGACTCAAGCAGTTCTTC. Translation: CASSFDGQGLKQFF. V and J are TRBV7-2 and TRBJ2-1; D might be TRBD2 (6 bases). V shed 3 bases and J shed 11 bases, with 17 bases lying between them. The CDR3 runs 14 residues. Looked up from germline, CDR1 is SGHTA and CDR2 is FQGNSA.

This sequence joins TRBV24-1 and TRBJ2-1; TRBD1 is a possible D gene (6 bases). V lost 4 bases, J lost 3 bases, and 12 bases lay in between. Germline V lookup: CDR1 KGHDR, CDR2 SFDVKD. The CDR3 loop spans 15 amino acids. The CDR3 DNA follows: TGTGCCACCAGTGACCAACGGGACATCTACAATGAGCAGTTCTTC. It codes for CATSDQRDIYNEQFF.

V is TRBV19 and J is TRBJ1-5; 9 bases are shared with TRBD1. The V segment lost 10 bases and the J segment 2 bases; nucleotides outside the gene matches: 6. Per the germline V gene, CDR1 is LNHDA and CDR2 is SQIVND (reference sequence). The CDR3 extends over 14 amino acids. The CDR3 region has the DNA TGTGCCACCCGGGACAGGGTAGGCAATCAGCCCCAGCATTTT. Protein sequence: CATRDRVGNQPQHF.

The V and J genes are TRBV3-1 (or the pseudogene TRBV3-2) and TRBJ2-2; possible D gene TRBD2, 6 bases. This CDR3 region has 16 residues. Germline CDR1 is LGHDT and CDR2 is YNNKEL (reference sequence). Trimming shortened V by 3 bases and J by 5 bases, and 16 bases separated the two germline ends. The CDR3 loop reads CASSQGTGVVTGELFF. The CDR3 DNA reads TGTGCCAGCAGCCAGGGGACGGGAGTCGTAACCGGGGAGCTGTTTTTT.

This CDR3 is CASSPGLWGRETQYF. CDR3 DNA: TGTGCCAGCAGCCCCGGGCTTTGGGGGCGAGAGACCCAGTACTTC. This chain uses TRBV27 with TRBJ2-5; a possible D gene is TRBD1 (6 bases). CDR3 length: 15 residues. V dropped 6 bases and J dropped 4 bases, with 18 bases sitting between them. Germline CDR1 is MNHEY and CDR2 is SMNVEV (reference sequence).